Listed below are T cell receptor beta chains from one sample, sequenced in a study of cytomegalovirus exposure and HLA in healthy donors. The table came from immunoSEQ multiplex PCR; TCRdb's copy has only in-frame clones and leaves some out. The sample yields roughly 120,000 clones, 60% to 75% seen once. Sequenced material: PBMCs. The receptors come from a woman aged 50 to 60 in good health and CMV-seropositive. The CDR3 runs from the conserved cysteine through the conserved F or W.

TRBJ2-7	TRBV28	15	CASSFLTSTYYEQYF
TRBJ2-7	TRBV28	13	CATRRDRGYEQYF
TRBJ1-2	TRBV5-4	15	CASSLVAGAHYGYTF
TRBJ1-1	TRBV7-7	13	CASSLDRNTEAFF
TRBJ2-3	TRBV5-1	15	CASRGGEGDWDTQYF
TRBJ1-4	TRBV18	16	CASSHRSQGALEKLFF
TRBJ1-6	TRBV7-9	16	CASSGGSGGPGSPLHF
TRBJ2-5	TRBV27	15	CASSLRRGPPETQYF
TRBJ2-1	TRBV28	14	CASIAGLSYNEQFF
TRBJ2-6	TRBV19	19	CASSLEGQAHSSGANVLTF
TRBJ2-3	TRBV18	15	CASSPRGLFTDTQYF
TRBJ2-6	TRBV5-1	19	CASSSNMRRPGSGANVLTF
TRBJ1-1	TRBV19	14	CASSTDSTYTEAFF
TRBJ2-3	TRBV7-3	15	CASSPRLASADTQYF
TRBJ2-3	TRBV2	17	CASSPDTPQWGTDTQYF
TRBJ1-2	TRBV6-1	11	CASTEKRGYTF
TRBJ2-1	TRBV29-1	13	CSVQSVLFGEQFF
TRBJ1-3	TRBV4-1	16	CASSWRTGMVGNTIYF
TRBJ1-2	TRBV19	15	CASSPSGGGNYGYTF
TRBJ1-6	TRBV7-8	15	CASSLGSHYNSPLHF
TRBJ2-1	TRBV28	16	CASSFFGTSSYNEQFF
TRBJ2-5	TRBV15	14	CATSSTGTSGDQYF
TRBJ2-3	TRBV2	16	CASSEARRQGPDTQYF
TRBJ1-6	TRBV5-6	16	CASSDSGQSYNSPLHF
TRBJ1-5	TRBV2	15	CASTPGQGARQPQHF
TRBJ1-5	TRBV4-1	16	CASSPPNVQGWQPQHF
TRBJ1-5	TRBV11-2	11	CASGQNQPQHF
TRBJ2-5	TRBV7-8	12	CASSGGQETQYF
TRBJ1-6	TRBV7-2	16	CASSLAWSSYNSPLHF
TRBJ1-6	TRBV18	18	CASSLSGTRGSYNSPLHF
TRBJ2-5	TRBV19	17	CASSIQGGTRNQETQYF
TRBJ1-5	TRBV19	15	CASSIGTGTNQPQHF
TRBJ1-6	TRBV11-1	18	CASSLNPVKTSSNSPLHF
TRBJ2-7	TRBV7-2	15	CASSLGSGTAYEQYF
TRBJ2-2	TRBV7-2	15	CASSLQAANTGELFF
TRBJ2-2	TRBV9	17	CASSVTSGTGNTGELFF
TRBJ2-1	TRBV5-4	14	CASSFKGADNEQFF
TRBJ2-3	TRBV5-8	14	CASSLTSGGDTQYF
TRBJ1-2	TRBV7-8	15	CASSLVYQANYGYTF
TRBJ1-2	TRBV4-3	13	CASSLDREPGYTF
TRBJ1-2	TRBV5-4	14	CASSFSGTLYGYTF
TRBJ2-5	TRBV28	17	CASSGGTSGGWGETQYF
TRBJ2-7	TRBV7-9	14	CASSLPTVSLKQYF
TRBJ2-3	TRBV7-3	15	CASSLNSRYTDTQYF
TRBJ2-3	TRBV9	15	CASSLGSTGTDTQYF
TRBJ1-1	TRBV29-1	12	CSVGQGVTEAFF
TRBJ1-5	TRBV15	17	CATSRDLGGVSNQPQHF
TRBJ2-5	TRBV9	14	CASSDGGALETQYF
TRBJ2-1	TRBV6-6	16	CASSARLAGGQREQFF
TRBJ1-4	TRBV4-1	19	CASSQRIGAQGGTNEKLFF
TRBJ1-2	TRBV27	15	CASSSRQGFSSGYTF
TRBJ2-7	TRBV12-5	14	CASAESGGPYEQYF
TRBJ1-1	TRBV29-1	11	CSIVWQTEAFF